This T cell receptor beta chain appears in the sequencing data of a study of T cell repertoires in cytomegalovirus infection. TCRdb redid the calling of the reads with MiXCR, one entry per CDR3 protein. The sample has approximately 250,000 distinct CDR3 sequences, roughly 6.5% seen once. This clonotype has a count of ten or more. The origin of this receptor is a human donor in good health (CMV status not recorded). Some clones in this sample may be carry-over from other donors' samples. The sequencing input was PBMCs.

This CDR3 is CASSYAASYGYTF. In DNA form, the CDR3 reads TGTGCCAGCAGTTACGCTGCAAGCTATGGCTACACCTTC. This chain links TRBV6-5 with TRBJ1-2; unclear D gene. Trimming took 2 bases from V and 4 from J, leaving 8 bases between them. Germline V gene sequence: CDR1 MNHEY, CDR2 SVGAGI. The CDR3 spans 13 residues.